The clone carrying this T cell receptor (beta chain) occurred many times. Its antigen is still unknown. The data originate from a study of identical twins. Study-wide points: Abundant beta clonotypes from cord blood had fewer insertions, unlike memory repertoires, which showed none.

Per germline, CDR1 MRHNA and CDR2 SNTAGT. The ends lost 4 bases at V and 0 bases at J; junction bases unmatched: 9. The CDR3 consists of 17 residues. From the 5' RACE reads, TCRdb called clonotypes with MiXCR, one entry per CDR3 protein. The data contain approximately 620,000 distinct CDR3 sequences, around 8.6% of them singletons. The same specimen was also included in a second study, on yellow fever vaccine responses in identical twins.

This sequence joins TRBV6-4 and TRBJ2-3; 8 nucleotides match TRBD2. Sequences were obtained from PBMCs. The receptor comes from a woman aged 18-29 years in good health. DNA for the CDR3: TGTGCCAGCAGTGTCGCCCCCGGCGGGGGGAGCACAGATACGCAGTATTTT. Protein sequence: CASSVAPGGGSTDTQYF.